This record looks at one T cell receptor (beta chain) sequence and its context. MiXCR, run by TCRdb on the 5' RACE reads, gives a single entry per CDR3 protein. The sample yields about 64,000 distinct CDR3 sequences, about 20% seen once. This CDR3 has 14 residues. Trimming stripped 5 bases from V and 4 bases from J, with 14 bases between. Germline CDR1 is MDHEN and CDR2 is SYDVKM. The chain carries TRBV28 and TRBJ1-1, with D possibly being TRBD1 (6 bases). The sequence derives from a female donor with breast cancer. Sequencing was carried out using memory CD4+ T cells sorted from a lymph node. This sample's subset: memory CD4+ T cells, CD4+CD45RO+CD25-. The CDR3 coding sequence is TGTGCCAGCAGTCCCATCCGAGGGGGCACTGAAGCTTTCTTT. The encoded protein is CASSPIRGGTEAFF. Looking up the rest from reference TRBV28 and TRBJ1-1 gives the full variable domain: DVKVTQSSRYLVKRTGEKVFLECVQDMDHENMFWYRQDPGLGLRLIYFSYDVKMKEKGDIPEGYSVSREKKERFSLILESASTNQTSMYLCASSPIRGGTEAFFGQGTRLTVV.